The clone carrying this TCR beta chain was seen a handful of times. Its antigen is undetermined. The source of the sample is a study of cytomegalovirus exposure and HLA in healthy donors. Germline CDR1 KGHSH, CDR2 LQKENI. This CDR3 is 15 amino acids long. The V and J ends lost 5 bases and 2 bases, in that order; junction bases with no gene match: 5. These donors, healthy bone marrow donors, were studied. Despite likely unrecorded immune exposures, the donors were nominally healthy at the time of sampling. Study-level points and caveats: In a later analysis, specific HLA alleles were associated with about 18,000 TCR beta sequences at a 0.05 false discovery rate. Most TCRs appeared rarely, but some public TCRs recurred in many donors.

Vbeta (60) and Jbeta (13) primers were used in the PCR. The table came from immunoSEQ multiplex PCR; TCRdb's copy has only in-frame clones and leaves some out. The data hold more than 85,000 clones, with about 12% observed a single time. This sequence joins TRBV18 and TRBJ2-5; 10 bases line up with TRBD1. This receptor was identified in a man aged 35-49 years in good health and CMV-seropositive. Input material: PBMCs. The CDR3 here is CASSSRDRGQETQYF. CDR3 nucleotide sequence: TGTGCCAGCTCATCCCGGGACAGGGGACAAGAGACCCAGTACTTC.